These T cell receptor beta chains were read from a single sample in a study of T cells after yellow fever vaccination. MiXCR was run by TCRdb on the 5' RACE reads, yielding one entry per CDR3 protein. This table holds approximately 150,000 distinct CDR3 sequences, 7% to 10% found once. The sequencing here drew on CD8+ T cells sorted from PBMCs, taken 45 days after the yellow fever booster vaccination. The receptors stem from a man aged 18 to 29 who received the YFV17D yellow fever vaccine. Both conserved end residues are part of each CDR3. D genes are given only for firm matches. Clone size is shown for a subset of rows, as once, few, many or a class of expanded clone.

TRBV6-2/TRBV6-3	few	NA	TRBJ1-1	CASSHLMGPEAFF	TGTGCCAGCAGCCACCTTATGGGGCCTGAAGCTTTCTTT
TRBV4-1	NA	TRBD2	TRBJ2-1	CASSQSSGGVVEQFF	TGCGCCAGCAGCCAATCTAGCGGGGGTGTTGTTGAGCAGTTCTTC
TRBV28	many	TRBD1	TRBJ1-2	CASSGQGRTYGYTF	TGTGCCAGCAGTGGACAGGGGAGGACCTATGGCTACACCTTC
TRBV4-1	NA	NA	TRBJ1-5	CASSPRDNNQPQHF	TGCGCCAGCAGCCCTCGGGACAACAATCAGCCCCAGCATTTT
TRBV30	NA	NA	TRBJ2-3	CAWSLLDPDTQYF	TGTGCCTGGAGTTTACTAGACCCAGATACGCAGTATTTT
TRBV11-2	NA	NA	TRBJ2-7	CASSRQGSQQYF	TGTGCCAGCAGTCGTCAGGGTTCCCAGCAGTACTTC
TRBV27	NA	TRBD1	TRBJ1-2	CASKTGGSGYTF	TGTGCCAGTAAGACAGGGGGTAGTGGCTACACCTTC
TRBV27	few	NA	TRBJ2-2	CASSFIPGELFF	TGTGCCAGCAGTTTTATCCCCGGGGAGCTGTTTTTT
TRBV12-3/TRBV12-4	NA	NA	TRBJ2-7	CASSLGVGFSPVGEQYF	TGTGCCAGCAGTTTGGGAGTGGGGTTCTCGCCAGTCGGGGAGCAGTACTTC
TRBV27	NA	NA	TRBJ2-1	CASSPTFRAGEQFF	TGTGCCAGCAGTCCCACCTTTAGGGCCGGTGAGCAGTTCTTC
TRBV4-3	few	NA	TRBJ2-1	CASSQDGNVLEQFF	TGCGCCAGCAGCCAAGATGGAAACGTCCTCGAGCAGTTCTTC
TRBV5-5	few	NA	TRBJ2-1	CASSPLDERRKNEQFF	TGTGCCAGCAGCCCACTGGACGAGAGGCGTAAGAATGAGCAGTTCTTC
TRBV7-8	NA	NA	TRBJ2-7	CASSLSLGDSYEQYF	TGTGCCAGCAGCTTATCCTTAGGGGACTCCTACGAGCAGTACTTC
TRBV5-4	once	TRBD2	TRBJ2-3	CASSFVGLESTDTQYF	TGTGCCAGCAGCTTTGTCGGACTAGAGAGCACAGATACGCAGTATTTT
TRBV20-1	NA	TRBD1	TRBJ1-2	CSAIPGTGGRIYGYTF	TGCAGTGCTATACCCGGGACAGGGGGCCGGATCTATGGCTACACCTTC
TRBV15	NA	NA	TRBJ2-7	CATDPARREQYF	TGTGCCACGGACCCGGCTAGGCGCGAGCAGTACTTC